Detailed here is one TCR beta chain. The data are from a study of blood T cell repertoires in COVID-19. On the study more broadly: Some COVID-19 samples were acute and others convalescent; all came from the United States, Italy and Spain. T cells, B-cell-depleted T cells, or PBMCs supplied cDNA or gDNA.

Study processing details: For nucleated cells, counts were estimated from reference gene primer amplification. Repertoires were generated with immunoSEQ multiplex PCR, while TCRdb's copy carries only in-frame clones and drops some. V and J calls and clone size come straight from that table; D and trimming were deduced from the DNA. The data show under 150,000 clones, with 81% seen just once and 8.4% held by the top ten. Material for sequencing was peripheral blood. The source is a woman aged 60-70 years with active or convalescent COVID-19.

The CDR3 bases are TGTGCCATCACCGCAATTGGAGCTAACTATGGCTACACCTTC. This sequence encodes CAITAIGANYGYTF. The chain combines TRBV10-3 with TRBJ1-2, with D unclear. The CDR3 has 14 residues. Germline values: CDR1 ENHRY, CDR2 SYGVKD. Trimming shortened V by 7 bases and J by 0 bases, and 12 bases separated the two germline ends.